This T cell receptor (beta chain) was observed in a study of T cell responses to AZD1222 COVID-19 vaccine (dated by TCRdb to the early 2020s). With respect to the entire study: AZD1222 recipients given second doses at about 4 weeks or at about 12 weeks were pooled, since spike-specific TCR depth and breadth were not found to differ between the two schedules. Trial participants were enrolled into age subgroups of 18-55, 56-69 and 70-plus years, which contained around 150, 28 and 57 TCR-sequenced participants, respectively. TCR sequencing was performed for some 250 trial participants, of whom about 200 were given two doses of AZD1222 and around 26 were given two doses of MenACWY control vaccine. The study at large found these results: Only five or six AZD1222 recipients were SARS-CoV-2 seropositive at baseline, limiting conclusions about previously exposed vaccinees. Because no day 14 peak-response samples were available, repertoires were characterized only after the peak T cell response. CD4 TCRs associated with the vaccine covered the entire spike protein, and the dominant responses were in regions 160-218 and 743-854. Most participants were white British and females outnumbered males, and the authors suggested that clonal diversity may have been underestimated. Nearly half of unique spike-specific TCRs reportedly recognized epitopes outside regions mutated in the B.1.351 and B.1.1.7 variants. In the small 56-69-year group, the increase in depth fell short of significance, most likely because of low power. Spike-specific TCR breadth and depth rose significantly after two AZD1222 doses compared with day 0 and with MenACWY recipients.

The CDR3 regions of human TCRbeta chains were analyzed by immunosequencing. Under the source paper's analysis protocol: TCRs in the repertoires were compared against a reference library of SARS-CoV-2-specific TCRs that had been generated with the MIRA antigen-specificity platform. Breadth was defined as the fraction of unique TCRs that were SARS-CoV-2-associated. Depth was defined as the fraction of total T cells that were SARS-CoV-2-associated. Each spike-specific TCR was assigned to its reactive spike region and to a CD4 or CD8 class using the MIRA data. Log10-transformed breadth and depth values were compared by one-way ANOVA with Sidak's multiple comparisons tests. TCRdb provides this immuneACCESS table in a form limited to in-frame rearrangements. Some clones are lacking; in checked studies, under half of them reflect an unresolved V gene, and why the rest are absent is not known. V, J and clone size were drawn from that table, and D and trimming were deduced from the DNA. The sample table holds 130,000 to 150,000 clones, of which about 93% were seen once. The top ten constitute roughly 5% of the sample.

Turning to this clone: What this receptor recognizes is not known. One base away there is no much larger clone; base qualities are not given.

The sample's time point label is to be understood as: baseline before first vaccination. Vaccinee samples were obtained from the UK trials COV001 and COV002, which included a single-blind randomized controlled phase 2/3 trial of AZD1222 (ChAdOx1 nCoV-19) in healthy adults. For TCRbeta chain sequencing, PBMC samples were collected from trial participants at day 0 and at day 28 after the second dose. The CDR3 holds 16 amino acids from the cysteine to the phenylalanine. Of all the DNA, just the CDR3 is kept, 48 bases in frame from base 1. V lost 4 bases and J lost 1 base, and the count of bases not matched to a germline gene is 5. CDR1 and CDR2 are read off the germline V gene as SGHTA and FQGNSA.

Sample: peripheral blood, taken on day 0 of AZD1222 vaccination. The chain links TRBV7-2 with TRBJ2-3; 10 junctional bases match TRBD2. The source is an adult in good health. The CDR3 corresponds to CASSSQAGGGTDTQYF. The DNA is as follows: TGTGCCAGCAGCTCGCAAGCGGGAGGGGGCACAGATACGCAGTATTTT.